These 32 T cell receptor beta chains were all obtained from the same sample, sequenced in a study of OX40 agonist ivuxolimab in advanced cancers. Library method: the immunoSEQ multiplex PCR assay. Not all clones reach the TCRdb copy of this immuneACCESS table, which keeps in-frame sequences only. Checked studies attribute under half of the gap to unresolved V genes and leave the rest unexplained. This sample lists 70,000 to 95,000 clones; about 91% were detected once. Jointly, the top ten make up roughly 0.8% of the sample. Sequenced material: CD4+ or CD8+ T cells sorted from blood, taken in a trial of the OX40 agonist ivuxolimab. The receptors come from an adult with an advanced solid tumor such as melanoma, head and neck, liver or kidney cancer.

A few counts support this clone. CDR3: CASIDPSYGNEQFF. The CDR3 region has the DNA TGTGCCAGCATCGACCCCTCATACGGCAATGAGCAGTTCTTC. The V and J genes are TRBV7-9 and TRBJ2-1; D is uncertain. The germline V and J ends were trimmed by 7 bases and 6 bases, with 16 bases remaining between them. The CDR3 is 14 residues long. Germline V lookup: CDR1 SEHNR, CDR2 FQNEAQ (reference sequence).

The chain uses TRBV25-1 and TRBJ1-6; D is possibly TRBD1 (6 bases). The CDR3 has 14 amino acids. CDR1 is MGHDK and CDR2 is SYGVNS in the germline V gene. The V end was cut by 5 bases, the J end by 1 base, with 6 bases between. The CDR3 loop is CASSQGSYNSPLHF. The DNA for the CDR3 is TGTGCCAGCAGTCAGGGGTCCTATAATTCACCCCTCCACTTT.

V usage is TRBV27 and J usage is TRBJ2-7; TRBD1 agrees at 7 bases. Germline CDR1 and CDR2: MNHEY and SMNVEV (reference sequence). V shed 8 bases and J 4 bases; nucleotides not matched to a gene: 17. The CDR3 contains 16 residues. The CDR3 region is CASARSRDRFSYEQYF. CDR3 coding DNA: TGTGCCAGCGCTCGATCCAGGGACAGATTTTCTTACGAGCAGTACTTC.

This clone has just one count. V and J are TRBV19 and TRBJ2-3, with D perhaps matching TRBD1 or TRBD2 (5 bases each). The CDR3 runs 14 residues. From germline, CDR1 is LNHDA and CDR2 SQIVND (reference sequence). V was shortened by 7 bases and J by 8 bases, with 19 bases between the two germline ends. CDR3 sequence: CASTHRGPGSTQYF. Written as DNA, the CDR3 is TGTGCCAGTACACACCGGGGCCCAGGAAGTACGCAGTATTTT.

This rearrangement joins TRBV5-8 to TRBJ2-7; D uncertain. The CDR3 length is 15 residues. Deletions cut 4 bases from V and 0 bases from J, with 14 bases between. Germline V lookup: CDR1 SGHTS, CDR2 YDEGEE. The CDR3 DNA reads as TGTGCCAGCAGCCCCCCCCGGTGGAACTCCTACGAGCAGTACTTC. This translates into CASSPPRWNSYEQYF. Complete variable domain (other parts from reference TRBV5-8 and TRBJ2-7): EAGVTQSPTHLIKTRGQQATLRCSPISGHTSVYWYQQALGLGLQFLLWYDEGEERNRGNFPPRFSGRQFPNYSSELNVNALELEDSALYLCASSPPRWNSYEQYFGPGTRLTVT.

The CDR3 protein is CASSPAGADYNEQFF. The CDR3 nucleotides are TGCGCCAGCAGCCCTGCCGGCGCTGATTACAATGAGCAGTTCTTC. The chain uses TRBV5-1 and TRBJ2-1; D is ambiguous. The germline V gene has CDR1 SGHRS and CDR2 YFSETQ. This CDR3 contains 15 residues. Trimming removed 4 bases from V and 4 bases from J, with 15 bases in between.

The chain's CDR3 is CAWSRGRGVYEQYF. Here the CDR3 DNA reads TGTGCCTGGAGTAGGGGGAGGGGAGTCTACGAGCAGTACTTC. The genes are TRBV30 and TRBJ2-7; tentative D call: TRBD2 (7 bases). The CDR3 extends over 14 amino acids. Deletions cut 2 bases from V and 3 bases from J, with 14 bases between. CDR1 is GTSNPN, CDR2 SVGIG, per germline (reference sequence). Filled out from reference TRBV30 and TRBJ2-7, the complete variable domain reads SQTIHQWPATLVQPVGSPLSLECTVEGTSNPNLYWYRQAAGRGLQLLFYSVGIGQISSEVPQNLSASRPQDRQFILSSKKLLLSDSGFYLCAWSRGRGVYEQYFGPGTRLTVT.

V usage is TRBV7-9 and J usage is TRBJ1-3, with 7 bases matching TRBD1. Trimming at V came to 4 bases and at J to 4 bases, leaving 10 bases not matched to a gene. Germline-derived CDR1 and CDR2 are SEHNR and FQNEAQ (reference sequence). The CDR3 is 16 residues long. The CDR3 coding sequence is TGTGCCAGCAGCTCCCCTCCAGGGGGACGGGGAAACACCATATATTTT. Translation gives CASSSPPGGRGNTIYF.

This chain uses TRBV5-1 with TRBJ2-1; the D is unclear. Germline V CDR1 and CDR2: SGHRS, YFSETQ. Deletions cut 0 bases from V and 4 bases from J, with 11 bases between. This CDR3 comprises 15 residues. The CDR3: CASSLANQVYNEQFF. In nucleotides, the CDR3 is TGCGCCAGCAGCTTGGCCAACCAAGTTTACAATGAGCAGTTCTTC.

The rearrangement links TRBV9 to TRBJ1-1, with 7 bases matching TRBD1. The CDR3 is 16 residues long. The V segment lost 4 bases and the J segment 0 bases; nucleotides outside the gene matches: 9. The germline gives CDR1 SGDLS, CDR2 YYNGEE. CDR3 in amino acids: CASSPNRQGMNTEAFF. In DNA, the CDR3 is TGTGCCAGCAGCCCAAACCGACAGGGAATGAACACTGAAGCTTTCTTT.

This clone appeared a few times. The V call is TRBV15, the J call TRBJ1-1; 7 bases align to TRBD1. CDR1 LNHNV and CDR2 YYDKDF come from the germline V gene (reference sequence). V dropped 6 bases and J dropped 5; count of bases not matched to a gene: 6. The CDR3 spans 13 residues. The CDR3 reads CATRGTVGTEAFF. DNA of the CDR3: TGTGCCACCAGAGGGACAGTTGGTACTGAAGCTTTCTTT.

The CDR3 spells CASSSMDRGRSTEAFF. The CDR3 DNA sequence: TGTGCCAGCAGCTCCATGGACAGGGGGAGGAGCACTGAAGCTTTCTTT. This chain joins TRBV7-8 and TRBJ1-1; TRBD1 aligns across 10 bases. V lost 4 bases and J lost 4; bases outside the gene matches: 9. CDR1 and CDR2 from the germline V gene are SGHVS and FQNEAQ. The CDR3 spans 16 residues.

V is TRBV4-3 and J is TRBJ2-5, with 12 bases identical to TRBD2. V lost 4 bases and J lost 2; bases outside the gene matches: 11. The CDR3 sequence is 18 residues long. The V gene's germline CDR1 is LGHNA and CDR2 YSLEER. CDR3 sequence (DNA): TGCGCCAGCAGCCCCGGGGGGCTAGCGGGAGGGGGGCAAGAGACCCAGTACTTC. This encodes CASSPGGLAGGGQETQYF.

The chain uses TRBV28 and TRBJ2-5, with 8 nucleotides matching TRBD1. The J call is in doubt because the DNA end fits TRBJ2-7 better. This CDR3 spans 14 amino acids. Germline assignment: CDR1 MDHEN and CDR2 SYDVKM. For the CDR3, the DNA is TGTGCCAGCAGTCTCCAGGGGGCTCTTGACGAGCAGTACTTC. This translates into CASSLQGALDEQYF.

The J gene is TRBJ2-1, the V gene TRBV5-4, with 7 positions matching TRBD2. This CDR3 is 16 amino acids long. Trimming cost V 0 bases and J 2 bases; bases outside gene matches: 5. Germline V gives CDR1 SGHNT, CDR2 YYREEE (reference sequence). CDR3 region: CASSLAVLAAYNEQFF. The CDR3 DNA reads TGTGCCAGCAGCTTGGCTGTTCTAGCGGCCTACAATGAGCAGTTCTTC.

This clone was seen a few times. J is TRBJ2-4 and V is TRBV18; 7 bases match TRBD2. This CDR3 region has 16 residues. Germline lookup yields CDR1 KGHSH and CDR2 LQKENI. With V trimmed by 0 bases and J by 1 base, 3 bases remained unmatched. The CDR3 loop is CASSPPTSLAKNIQYF. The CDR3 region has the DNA TGTGCCAGCTCACCACCGACTAGCTTGGCCAAAAACATTCAGTACTTC.

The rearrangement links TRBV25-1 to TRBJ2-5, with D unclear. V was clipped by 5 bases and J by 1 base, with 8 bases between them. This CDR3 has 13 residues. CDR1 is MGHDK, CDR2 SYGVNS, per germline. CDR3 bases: TGTGCCAGCAGTCTACGGCTCCAAGAGACCCAGTACTTC. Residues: CASSLRLQETQYF.

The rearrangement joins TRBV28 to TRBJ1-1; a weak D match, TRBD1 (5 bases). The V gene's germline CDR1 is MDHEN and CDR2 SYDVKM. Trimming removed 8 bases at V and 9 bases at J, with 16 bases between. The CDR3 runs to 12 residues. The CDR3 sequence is CASGRGRYKAFF. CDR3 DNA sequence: TGTGCCAGCGGTCGGGGGAGATATAAAGCTTTCTTT.

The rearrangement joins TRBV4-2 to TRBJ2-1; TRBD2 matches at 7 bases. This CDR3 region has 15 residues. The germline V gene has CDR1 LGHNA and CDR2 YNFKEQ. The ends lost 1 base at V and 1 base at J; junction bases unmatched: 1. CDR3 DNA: TGTGCCAGCAGCCAAGCGGGAGGATCCTACAATGAGCAGTTCTTC. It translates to CASSQAGGSYNEQFF.

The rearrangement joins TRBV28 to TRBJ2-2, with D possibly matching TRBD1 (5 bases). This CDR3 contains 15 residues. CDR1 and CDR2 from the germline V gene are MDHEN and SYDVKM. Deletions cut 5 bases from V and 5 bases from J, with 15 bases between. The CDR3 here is CASSPREAWTGELFF. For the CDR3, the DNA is TGTGCCAGCAGTCCCAGGGAAGCGTGGACCGGGGAGCTGTTTTTT.

CDR3 residues: CASLYRGPPDTQYF. The CDR3 DNA follows: TGTGCCAGCCTGTACAGGGGGCCCCCAGATACGCAGTATTTT. This sequence joins TRBV19 and TRBJ2-3; 9 nucleotides agree with TRBD1. V lost 9 bases, J lost 4 bases, and 8 bases stayed unmatched. Germline CDR1 reads LNHDA; CDR2 reads SQIVND (reference sequence). The CDR3 is 14 residues long.

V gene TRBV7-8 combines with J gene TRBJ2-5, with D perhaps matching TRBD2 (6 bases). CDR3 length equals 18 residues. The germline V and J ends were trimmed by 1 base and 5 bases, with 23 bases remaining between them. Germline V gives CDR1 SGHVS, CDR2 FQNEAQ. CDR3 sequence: CASSLERLDGGEFETQYF. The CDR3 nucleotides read TGTGCCAGCAGCTTAGAAAGGTTGGACGGGGGTGAATTTGAGACCCAGTACTTC.

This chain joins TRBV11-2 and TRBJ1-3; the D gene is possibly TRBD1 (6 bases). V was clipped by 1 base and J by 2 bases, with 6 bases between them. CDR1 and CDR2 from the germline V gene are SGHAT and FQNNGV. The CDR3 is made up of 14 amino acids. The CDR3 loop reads CASSLGGPGNTIYF. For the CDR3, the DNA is TGTGCCAGCAGCTTAGGGGGGCCTGGAAACACCATATATTTT.

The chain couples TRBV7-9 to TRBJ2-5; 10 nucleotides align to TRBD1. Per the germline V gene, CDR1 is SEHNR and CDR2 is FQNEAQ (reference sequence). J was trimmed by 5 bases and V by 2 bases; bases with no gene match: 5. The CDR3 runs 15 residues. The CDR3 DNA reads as TGTGCCAGCAGCTTAAGACAGGGGGCTAGGGAGACCCAGTACTTC. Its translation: CASSLRQGARETQYF.

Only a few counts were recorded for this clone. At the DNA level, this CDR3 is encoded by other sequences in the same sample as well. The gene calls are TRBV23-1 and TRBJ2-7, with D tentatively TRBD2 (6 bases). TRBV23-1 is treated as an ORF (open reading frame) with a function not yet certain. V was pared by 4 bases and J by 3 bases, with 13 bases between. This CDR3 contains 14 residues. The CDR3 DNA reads TGCGCCAGCAGTCCCCGGGGTAGCGGCTACGAGCAGTACTTC. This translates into CASSPRGSGYEQYF.

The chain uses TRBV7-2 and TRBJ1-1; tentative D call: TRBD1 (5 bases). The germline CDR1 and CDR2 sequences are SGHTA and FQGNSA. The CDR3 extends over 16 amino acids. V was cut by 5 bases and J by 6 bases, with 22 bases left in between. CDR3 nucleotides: TGTGCCAGCAGCCTAGGGGCGATCACGTTTGGGTCTGAAGCTTTCTTT. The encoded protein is CASSLGAITFGSEAFF.

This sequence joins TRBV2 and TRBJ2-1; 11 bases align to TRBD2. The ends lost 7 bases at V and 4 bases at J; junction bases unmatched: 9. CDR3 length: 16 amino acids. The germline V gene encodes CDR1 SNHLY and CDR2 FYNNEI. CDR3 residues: CASKPSGRPGYNEQFF. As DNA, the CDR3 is TGTGCCAGCAAGCCTAGCGGGAGGCCGGGGTACAATGAGCAGTTCTTC.

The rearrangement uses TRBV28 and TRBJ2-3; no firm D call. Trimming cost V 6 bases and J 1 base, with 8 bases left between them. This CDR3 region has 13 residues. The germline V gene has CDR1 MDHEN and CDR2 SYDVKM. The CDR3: CASRNSGTDTQYF. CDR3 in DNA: TGTGCCAGCAGAAACTCAGGCACAGATACGCAGTATTTT.

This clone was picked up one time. CDR3 in amino acids: CASSPLAGSNEQFF. In DNA form, the CDR3 reads TGTGCCAGCAGCCCTTTAGCGGGAAGTAATGAGCAGTTCTTC. V gene TRBV5-6 combines with J gene TRBJ2-1, with 8 bases that match TRBD2. J gave up 7 bases and V 4 bases, and 7 bases lay outside the gene matches. Per the germline V gene, CDR1 is SGHDT and CDR2 is YYEEEE. The CDR3 contains 14 residues.

The DNA for the CDR3 is TGTGCCAGCAGTTACTCGAGGGGGGTCGGAAACACCATATATTTT. Translation gives CASSYSRGVGNTIYF. The V call is TRBV6-6, the J call TRBJ1-3, with a possible D match to TRBD1 (6 bases). The V gene lost 0 bases and the J gene lost 4 bases, with 10 bases spanning the gap. The CDR3 totals 15 residues. Germline CDR1 and CDR2: MNHNY and SVGAGI (reference sequence).

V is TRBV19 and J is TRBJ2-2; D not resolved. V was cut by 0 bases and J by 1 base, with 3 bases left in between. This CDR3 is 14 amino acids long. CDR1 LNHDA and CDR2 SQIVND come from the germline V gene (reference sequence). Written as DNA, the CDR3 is TGTGCCAGTAGTATAGAAAAGAACACCGGGGAGCTGTTTTTT. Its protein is CASSIEKNTGELFF.

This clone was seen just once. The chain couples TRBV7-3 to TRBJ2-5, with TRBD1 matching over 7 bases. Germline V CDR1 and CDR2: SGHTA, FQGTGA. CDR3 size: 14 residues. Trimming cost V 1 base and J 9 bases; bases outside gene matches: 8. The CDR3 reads CASSLKGGSTSQYF. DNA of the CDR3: TGTGCCAGCAGCTTAAAAGGGGGCTCCACGTCCCAGTACTTC.